Below are 26 T cell receptor beta chains sequenced from a single sample in a study of blood T cell repertoires in COVID-19. Profiling relied on immunoSEQ multiplex PCR, and the TCRdb table lists in-frame clones only, not all of them. The table records about 670,000 clones, 75% to 90% of them present only once. The sequencing sample was made of peripheral blood. These receptors were taken from a woman aged 18-29 years with acute or convalescent COVID-19.

This chain links TRBV11-2 with TRBJ2-7, with TRBD1 identical over 7 bases. This CDR3 is 15 amino acids long. The ends lost 7 bases at V and 2 bases at J; junction bases unmatched: 11. Germline V gives CDR1 SGHAT, CDR2 FQNNGV. CDR3 bases: TGTGCCAGCACAGAACTTAGGGGGCGCCCCTACGAGCAGTACTTC. This gives the protein CASTELRGRPYEQYF.

V usage is TRBV5-5 and J usage is TRBJ1-1; TRBD1 is a possible D gene (5 bases). This CDR3 spans 15 amino acids. The germline CDR1 and CDR2 sequences are SGHKS and YYEKEE (reference sequence). Trimming removed 4 bases from V and 1 base from J, with 14 bases in between. The CDR3 coding sequence is TGTGCCAGCAGCCACGGGGGGTCCCAGAACACTGAAGCTTTCTTT. Amino acids: CASSHGGSQNTEAFF.

This clone was seen once. CDR3 loop: CASRRFSSYEQYF. The CDR3, as DNA: TGTGCCAGCAGAAGATTCAGCTCCTACGAGCAGTACTTC. The J gene is TRBJ2-7, the V gene TRBV6-5; D gene unclear. The CDR3 length is 13 residues. The V and J ends lost 6 bases and 0 bases respectively, with 9 bases between them. The germline V gene has CDR1 MNHEY and CDR2 SVGAGI.

The gene calls are TRBV19 and TRBJ2-1, with TRBD2 matching over 11 bases. The germline CDR1 and CDR2 sequences are LNHDA and SQIVND (reference sequence). CDR3 size: 14 residues. V lost 3 bases, J lost 8 bases, and 3 bases stayed unmatched. CDR3 DNA sequence: TGTGCCAGTAGTATTTGGACTAGCGGGTATGAGCAGTTCTTC. This translates into CASSIWTSGYEQFF.

The CDR3 sequence: CASSRGQEGEQYF. The CDR3 coding sequence is TGTGCCAGCAGCCGTGGACAGGAAGGCGAGCAGTACTTC. The rearrangement joins TRBV7-3 to TRBJ2-7, with 7 bases matching TRBD1. Germline lookup yields CDR1 SGHTA and CDR2 FQGTGA. The CDR3 is 13 residues long. The V segment lost 5 bases and the J segment 6 bases; nucleotides outside the gene matches: 7.

On this clone: The junction shows a germline mismatch at one end, possibly a read error. V and J are TRBV7-2 and TRBJ2-2; 10 bases are a match to TRBD2. Germline V gene lookup returns CDR1 SGHTA and CDR2 FQGNSA. The CDR3 length is 15 residues. The CDR3 sequence: CASRLAGGNTGELFF. CDR3 in DNA: TGTGCCAGCAGATTAGCGGGGGGGAACACCGGGGAGCTGTTTTTT.

This clone was seen only once. The V gene is TRBV9, the J gene TRBJ1-6; D is unclear. V lost 1 base and J lost 5, with 4 bases in between. The CDR3 is 13 amino acids. Germline assignment: CDR1 SGDLS and CDR2 YYNGEE. Written as DNA, the CDR3 is TGTGCCAGCAGCGTACAGGATAATTCACCCCTCCACTTT. It specifies CASSVQDNSPLHF.

The chain has TRBV19 and TRBJ1-3; TRBD1 is a possible D gene (6 bases). CDR1 is LNHDA and CDR2 is SQIVND in the germline V gene (reference sequence). V was trimmed by 9 bases and J by 4 bases, leaving 16 bases between them. CDR3 length: 14 amino acids. CDR3 sequence reads: CASTGQGLGNTIYF. The CDR3 nucleotides read TGTGCCAGCACCGGGCAGGGGTTGGGAAACACCATATATTTT.

The chain joins TRBV9 to TRBJ2-3; TRBD2 agrees at 10 bases. The V and J ends lost 0 bases and 2 bases, in that order; junction bases with no gene match: 3. The germline CDR1 and CDR2 sequences are SGDLS and YYNGEE. CDR3 length: 16 amino acids. CDR3 DNA sequence: TGTGCCAGCAGCGTAGTAGCGGGAGGTTTCACAGATACGCAGTATTTT. Translated: CASSVVAGGFTDTQYF.

The J gene is TRBJ2-1, the V gene TRBV10-3, with D perhaps matching TRBD2 (6 bases). Looked up from germline, CDR1 is ENHRY and CDR2 is SYGVKD. The CDR3 length is 16 residues. V lost 3 bases and J lost 8, with 20 bases in between. CDR3 residues: CAISDHTSSGRDEQFF. CDR3 sequence (DNA): TGTGCCATCAGTGACCACACTAGCAGTGGAAGAGATGAGCAGTTCTTC.

The chain recombines TRBV6-2 or TRBV6-3 with TRBJ2-3, with 14 bases aligning to TRBD2. CDR1 is MNHEY and CDR2 is SVGEGT in the germline V gene. Trimming removed 2 bases from V and 0 bases from J; junction bases left unmatched: 4. This CDR3 is 18 amino acids long. The CDR3 loop is CASSYETSGGASTDTQYF. The CDR3 region has the DNA TGTGCCAGCAGTTACGAGACTAGCGGGGGGGCGAGCACAGATACGCAGTATTTT.

The J gene is TRBJ1-1, the V gene TRBV5-8; D perhaps matches TRBD1 (5 bases). This CDR3 region has 12 residues. From germline, CDR1 is SGHTS and CDR2 YDEGEE. Trimming left V 6 bases short and J 5 bases short, with 11 bases between. CDR3 nucleotide sequence: TGTGCCAGCACATTGAAGGGGACTGAAGCTTTCTTT. Its protein product is CASTLKGTEAFF.

This clone was detected once. This rearrangement joins TRBV6-5 to TRBJ1-1; D may be TRBD1 (5 bases). Per germline, CDR1 MNHEY and CDR2 SVGAGI. This CDR3 contains 14 residues. V was pared by 2 bases and J by 11 bases, with 18 bases between. CDR3 DNA sequence: TGTGCCAGCAGTTACGGGGGGACGTGGGGGAAGGCTTTCTTT. Its protein is CASSYGGTWGKAFF.

The J gene is TRBJ1-2, the V gene TRBV4-1; 7 bases are shared with TRBD1. V lost 4 bases and J lost 2; bases outside the gene matches: 7. CDR1 and CDR2 from the germline V gene are MGHRA and YSYEKL. The CDR3 runs to 15 residues. The CDR3 is CASSPPTGQNYGYTF. DNA of the CDR3: TGCGCCAGCAGCCCACCTACGGGACAGAACTATGGCTACACCTTC.

As concerns this clone: Other DNA sequences from this sample encode an identical CDR3 as well. V is TRBV6-2 or TRBV6-3 and J is TRBJ2-7, with D perhaps matching TRBD2 (6 bases). Trimming stripped 2 bases from V and 5 bases from J, with 22 bases between. This CDR3 is 17 amino acids long. Germline V lookup: CDR1 MNHEY, CDR2 SVGEGT. CDR3 coding DNA: TGTGCCAGCAGTTACGGGGCGGGGCGGGGCGCCGGGGACGAGCAGTACTTC. Translated: CASSYGAGRGAGDEQYF.

To note about this clone: A much larger clonotype is one base distant, so this may be a read error. This sequence joins TRBV6-1 and TRBJ2-7; 7 bases agree with TRBD1. The germline V gene encodes CDR1 MNHNS and CDR2 SASEGT. Unmatched junction bases numbered 2, after V lost 3 bases and J lost 0 bases. The length of the CDR3 is 14 residues. The CDR3 reads CASSDGDSSYEQYF. CDR3 bases: TGTGCCAGCAGTGATGGGGACAGCTCCTACGAGCAGTACTTC.

The chain combines TRBV7-6 with TRBJ2-5; TRBD2 aligns across 7 bases. This CDR3 comprises 16 residues. The V gene's germline CDR1 is SGHVS and CDR2 FNYEAQ. V trimming: 2 bases; J trimming: 2 bases; junction bases outside the gene matches: 8. The CDR3 is CASSLIPGGLQETQYF. The CDR3 DNA reads TGTGCCAGCAGCTTAATCCCGGGGGGATTACAAGAGACCCAGTACTTC.

V gene TRBV12-3 or TRBV12-4 combines with J gene TRBJ1-4, with D unresolved. V was cut by 7 bases and J by 3 bases, with 9 bases left in between. The CDR3 covers 13 residues. This CDR3 reads CASTEGANEKLFF. In nucleotides, the CDR3 is TGTGCCAGCACAGAGGGTGCTAATGAAAAACTGTTTTTT.

This chain connects TRBV9 to TRBJ1-3; D unclear. This CDR3 region has 16 residues. CDR1 and CDR2 (germline): SGDLS, YYNGEE. Trimming shortened V by 2 bases and J by 0 bases, and 12 bases separated the two germline ends. The CDR3 is CASSVSSGVSGNTIYF. CDR3 DNA: TGTGCCAGCAGCGTGTCCAGTGGAGTCTCTGGAAACACCATATATTTT.

The rearrangement joins TRBV28 to TRBJ2-3, with a weak D call TRBD2 (6 bases). Trimming shortened V by 6 bases and J by 5 bases, and 12 bases separated the two germline ends. The CDR3 sequence is 13 residues long. Germline assignment: CDR1 MDHEN and CDR2 SYDVKM. The CDR3 DNA is TGTGCCAGCAGCGGGAGATTTTTAGATACGCAGTATTTT. This gives the protein CASSGRFLDTQYF.

The chain combines TRBV12-3 or TRBV12-4 with TRBJ1-5, with a possible D match to TRBD1 (5 bases). Trimming took 5 bases from V and 7 from J, leaving 12 bases between them. The CDR3 covers 13 residues. The CDR3 DNA is TGTGCCAGCAGTGGCAGGGATAGGCAGCCCCAGCATTTT. Its protein is CASSGRDRQPQHF.

This chain links TRBV4-2 with TRBJ2-7, with TRBD2 matching over 9 bases. Germline V gene data show CDR1 as LGHNA and CDR2 as YNFKEQ. The CDR3 runs to 15 residues. V lost 1 base and J lost 3; bases outside the gene matches: 4. The CDR3 DNA is TGTGCCAGCAGCCAAGTGGGCGGGGGGGGCTACGAGCAGTACTTC. Translating gives CASSQVGGGGYEQYF.

This chain links TRBV4-1 with TRBJ1-2; D perhaps matches TRBD1 (6 bases). V lost 8 bases and J 0 bases, leaving 10 bases between the germline ends. Germline CDR1 MGHRA, CDR2 YSYEKL. There are 13 residues in the CDR3. The CDR3 loop is CASYGQPNYGYTF. In nucleotides, the CDR3 is TGCGCCAGCTATGGACAGCCTAACTATGGCTACACCTTC.

This chain links TRBV7-9 with TRBJ2-1, with D possibly matching TRBD1 (6 bases). This CDR3 comprises 16 residues. V dropped 3 bases and J dropped 4 bases, with 16 bases sitting between them. Looked up from germline, CDR1 is SEHNR and CDR2 is FQNEAQ (reference sequence). The CDR3 sequence: CASSLGARDKYNEQFF. Written as DNA, the CDR3 is TGTGCCAGCAGCTTGGGGGCCCGGGACAAATACAATGAGCAGTTCTTC.

Concerning this clone itself: Distinct nucleotide sequences in the sample also encode this CDR3. The rearrangement links TRBV6-5 to TRBJ1-1; 9 bases match TRBD1. Trimming cost V 0 bases and J 1 base; bases outside gene matches: 0. Germline loops: CDR1 MNHEY, CDR2 SVGAGI. The length of the CDR3 is 15 residues. Here the CDR3 reads CASSYSGQGNTEAFF. The CDR3 DNA reads TGTGCCAGCAGTTACTCGGGACAGGGGAACACTGAAGCTTTCTTT.

The V and J genes are TRBV27 and TRBJ1-2; the D is unclear. The V and J ends lost 3 bases and 6 bases respectively, with 11 bases between them. CDR3 length: 13 amino acids. Germline V CDR1 and CDR2: MNHEY, SMNVEV (reference sequence). The chain's CDR3 is CASSLRGYNGYTF. CDR3 nucleotides: TGTGCCAGCAGTTTGAGAGGGTATAATGGCTACACCTTC.